The source of this TCR beta chain is a study of response to subunit inactivated influenza vaccine. MiXCR, applied by TCRdb to the RT-PCR reads, yields one record per CDR3 protein. Of some 480,000 distinct CDR3 sequences in the sample, about a tenth are singletons; the top ten hold about 12%. This clonotype was counted between two and nine times. Its specificity is not known. The ends were cut back, 6 bases at V and 7 bases at J, with 13 bases in the middle. The CDR3 has 14 amino acids. In germline, CDR1 is MNHNS, CDR2 SASEGT. Findings and limits, study-wide: Authors suggested each seasonal influenza vaccination recruits few new T cells.

This sequence joins TRBV6-1 and TRBJ1-6, with D possibly TRBD1 on 6 matching bases. This TCR derives from a man aged 45-60 years who received an inactivated influenza vaccine. Specimen: PBMCs from blood, collected more than 35 days after vaccination. The DNA for the CDR3 is TGTGCCAGCAGACCCACAGGGAACAATTCACCCCTCCACTTT. Translating it yields CASRPTGNNSPLHF.